The clone carrying this T cell receptor beta chain was found once. The sample's treatment: randomized to nivolumab then ipilimumab (arm A) or the reverse (arm B). Patients had received no earlier DNA-damaging chemotherapy. The data stem from a study of sequential checkpoint blockade in melanoma. Study summary: First-line arms were nivolumab then ipilimumab, or the reverse, randomized 1:1.

The CDR3 extends over 14 amino acids. V was pared by 3 bases and J by 2 bases, with 9 bases between. CDR1 and CDR2 from the germline V gene are MGHRA and YSYEKL. Profiling relied on immunoSEQ multiplex PCR, and the TCRdb table lists in-frame clones only, not all of them. The profile shows more than 9,500 clones, 60% to 80% of them singletons. The J gene is TRBJ2-3, the V gene TRBV4-1; the D gene is possibly TRBD2 (5 bases). The TCR was taken from a human donor with melanoma. The sample here was CD8+ T cells sorted from blood (inferred from file names), taken from a patient given nivolumab and ipilimumab in sequence. CDR3 loop: CASSQRTYTDTQYF. The CDR3 coding sequence is TGCGCCAGCAGCCAGCGGACTTACACAGATACGCAGTATTTT.